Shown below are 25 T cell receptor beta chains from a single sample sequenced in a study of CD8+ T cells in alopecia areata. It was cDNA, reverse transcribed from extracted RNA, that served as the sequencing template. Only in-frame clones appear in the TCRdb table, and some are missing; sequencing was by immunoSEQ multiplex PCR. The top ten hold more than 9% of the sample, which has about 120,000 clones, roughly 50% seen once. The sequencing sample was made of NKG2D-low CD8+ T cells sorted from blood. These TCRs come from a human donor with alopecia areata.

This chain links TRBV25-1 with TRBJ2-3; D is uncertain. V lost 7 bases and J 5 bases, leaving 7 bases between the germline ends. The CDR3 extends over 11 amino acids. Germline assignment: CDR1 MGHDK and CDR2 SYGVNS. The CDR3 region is CASTVGDTQYF. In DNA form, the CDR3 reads TGTGCCAGCACTGTTGGAGATACGCAGTATTTT. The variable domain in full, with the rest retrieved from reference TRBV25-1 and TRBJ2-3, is EADIYQTPRYLVIGTGKKITLECSQTMGHDKMYWYQQDPGMELHLIHYSYGVNSTEKGDLSSESTVSRIRTEHFPLTLESARPSHTSQYLCASTVGDTQYFGPGTRLTVL.

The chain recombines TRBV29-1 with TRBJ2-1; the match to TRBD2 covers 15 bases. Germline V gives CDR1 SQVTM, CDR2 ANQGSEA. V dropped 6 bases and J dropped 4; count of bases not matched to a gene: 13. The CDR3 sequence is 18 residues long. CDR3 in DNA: TGCAGCGTACGCGGACTAGCGGGGGGGCGGTCCCCATACAATGAGCAGTTCTTC. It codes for CSVRGLAGGRSPYNEQFF.

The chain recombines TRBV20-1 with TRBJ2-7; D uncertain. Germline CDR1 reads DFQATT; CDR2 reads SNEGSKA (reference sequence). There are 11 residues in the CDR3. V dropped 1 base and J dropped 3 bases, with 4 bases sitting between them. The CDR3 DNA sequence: TGCAGTGCTAGAGTGCGCTACGAGCAGTACTTC. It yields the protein CSARVRYEQYF.

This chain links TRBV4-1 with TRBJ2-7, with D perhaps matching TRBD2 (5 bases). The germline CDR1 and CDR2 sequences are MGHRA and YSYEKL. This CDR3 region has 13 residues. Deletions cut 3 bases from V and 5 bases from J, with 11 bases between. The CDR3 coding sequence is TGCGCCAGCAGCCACGAGAGGACTGACGAGCAGTACTTC. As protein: CASSHERTDEQYF.

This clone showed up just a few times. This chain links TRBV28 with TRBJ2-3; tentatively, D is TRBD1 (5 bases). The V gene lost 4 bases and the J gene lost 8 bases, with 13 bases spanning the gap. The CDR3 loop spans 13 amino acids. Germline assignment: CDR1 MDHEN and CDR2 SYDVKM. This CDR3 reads CASSSAPRVTQYF. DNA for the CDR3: TGTGCCAGCAGTTCGGCCCCCAGGGTTACGCAGTATTTT.

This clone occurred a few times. CDR3 residues: CATRGQPSSYEQYF. DNA of the CDR3: TGTGCAACCCGCGGACAACCGAGCTCCTACGAGCAGTACTTC. The V gene is TRBV19, the J gene TRBJ2-7, with D possibly TRBD1 on 5 matching bases. Germline lookup yields CDR1 LNHDA and CDR2 SQIVND (reference sequence). The CDR3 is 14 residues long. The full variable domain, with the rest looked up from reference TRBV19 and TRBJ2-7, is DGGITQSPKYLFRKEGQNVTLSCEQNLNHDAMYWYRQDPGQGLRLIYYSQIVNDFQKGDIAEGYSVSREKKESFPLTVTSAQKNPTAFYLCATRGQPSSYEQYFGPGTRLTVT.

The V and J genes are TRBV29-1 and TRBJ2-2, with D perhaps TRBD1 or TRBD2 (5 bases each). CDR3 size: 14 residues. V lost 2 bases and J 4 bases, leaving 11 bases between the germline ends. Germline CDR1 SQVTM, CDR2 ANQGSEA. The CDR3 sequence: CSVEMRGSTGELFF. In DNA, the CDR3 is TGCAGCGTTGAAATGAGGGGTTCCACCGGGGAGCTGTTTTTT.

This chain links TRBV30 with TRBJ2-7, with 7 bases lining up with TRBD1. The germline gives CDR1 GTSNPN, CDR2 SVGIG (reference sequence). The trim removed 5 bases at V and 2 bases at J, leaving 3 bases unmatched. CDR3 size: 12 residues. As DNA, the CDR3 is TGTGCCTGGGGGGACAGTACCTACGAGCAGTACTTC. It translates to CAWGDSTYEQYF.

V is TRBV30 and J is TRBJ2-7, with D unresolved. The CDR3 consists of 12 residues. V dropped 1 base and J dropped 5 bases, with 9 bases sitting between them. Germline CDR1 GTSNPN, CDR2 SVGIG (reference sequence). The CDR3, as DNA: TGTGCCTGGAGTGGTGGCAGCCACGAGCAGTACTTC. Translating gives CAWSGGSHEQYF.

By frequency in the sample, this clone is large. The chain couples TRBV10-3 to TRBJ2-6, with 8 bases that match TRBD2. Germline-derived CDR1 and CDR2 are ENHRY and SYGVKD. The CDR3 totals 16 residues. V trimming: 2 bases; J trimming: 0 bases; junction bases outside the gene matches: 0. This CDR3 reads CAISEREGSGANVLTF. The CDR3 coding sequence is TGTGCCATCAGTGAGCGGGAGGGCTCTGGGGCCAACGTCCTGACTTTC.

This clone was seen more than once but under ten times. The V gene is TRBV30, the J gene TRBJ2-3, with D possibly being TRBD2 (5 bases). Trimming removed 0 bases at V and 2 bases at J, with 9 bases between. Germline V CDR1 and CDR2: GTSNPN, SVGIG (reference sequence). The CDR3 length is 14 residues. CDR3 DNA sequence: TGTGCCTGGAGTGTAGCGGTTTTCACAGATACGCAGTATTTT. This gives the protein CAWSVAVFTDTQYF.

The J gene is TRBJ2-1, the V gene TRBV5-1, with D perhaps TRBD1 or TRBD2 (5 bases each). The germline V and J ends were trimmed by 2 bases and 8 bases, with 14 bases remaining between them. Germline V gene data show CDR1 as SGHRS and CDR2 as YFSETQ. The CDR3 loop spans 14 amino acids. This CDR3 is CASSFGTDIDEQFF. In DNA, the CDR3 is TGCGCCAGCAGCTTCGGGACCGATATCGATGAGCAGTTCTTC.

The chain's CDR3 is CSAARGDEQYF. As DNA, the CDR3 is TGCAGTGCGGCCCGGGGCGACGAGCAGTACTTC. This chain connects TRBV20-1 to TRBJ2-7; the D gene could be TRBD1 or TRBD2 (5 bases each). The CDR3 loop spans 11 amino acids. The V gene's germline CDR1 is DFQATT and CDR2 SNEGSKA (reference sequence). The V end lost 6 bases, the J end lost 5 bases, and 11 bases lay between the germline ends.

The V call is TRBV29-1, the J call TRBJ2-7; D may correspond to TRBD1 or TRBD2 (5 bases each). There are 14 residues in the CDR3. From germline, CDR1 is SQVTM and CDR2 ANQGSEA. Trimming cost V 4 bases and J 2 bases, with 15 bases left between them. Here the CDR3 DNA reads TGCAGCGTTGTCGGGTATGAGGGGACCTACGAGCAGTACTTC. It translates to CSVVGYEGTYEQYF.

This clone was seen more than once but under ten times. CDR3 coding DNA: TGTGCCAGCAGCCCCAAAGAGACCCAGTACTTC. Translation: CASSPKETQYF. This chain links TRBV21-1 with TRBJ2-5; the tabulated D call, TRBD1, remains unverified against the DNA. TRBV21-1 is tagged as a pseudogene. This CDR3 comprises 11 residues.

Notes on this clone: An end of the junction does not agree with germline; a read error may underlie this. The CDR3 spells CSVEGSRPGELFF. In nucleotides, the CDR3 is TGCAGCGTCGAAGGAAGCCGGCCCGGGGAGCTGTTTTTT. This chain connects TRBV29-1 to TRBJ2-2; D not certain. This CDR3 spans 13 amino acids. Germline CDR1 SQVTM, CDR2 ANQGSEA.

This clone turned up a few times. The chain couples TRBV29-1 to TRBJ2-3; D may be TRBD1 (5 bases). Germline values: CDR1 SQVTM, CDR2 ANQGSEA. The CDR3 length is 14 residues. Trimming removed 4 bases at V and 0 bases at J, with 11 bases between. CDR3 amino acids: CSVVLGESTDTQYF. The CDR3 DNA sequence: TGCAGCGTTGTTTTAGGGGAAAGCACAGATACGCAGTATTTT.

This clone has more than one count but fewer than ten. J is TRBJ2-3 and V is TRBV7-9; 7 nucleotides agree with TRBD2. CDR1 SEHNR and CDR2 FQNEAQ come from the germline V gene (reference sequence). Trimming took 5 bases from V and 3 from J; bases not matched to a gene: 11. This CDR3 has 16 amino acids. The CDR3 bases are TGTGCCAGCAGCCCGCCCTATGCGGGGGAGACAGATACGCAGTATTTT. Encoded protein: CASSPPYAGETDTQYF.

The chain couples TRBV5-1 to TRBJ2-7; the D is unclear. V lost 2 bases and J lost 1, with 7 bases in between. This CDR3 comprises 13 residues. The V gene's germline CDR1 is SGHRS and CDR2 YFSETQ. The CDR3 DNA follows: TGCGCCAGCAGCTTTGAGGAATCCTACGAGCAGTACTTC. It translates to CASSFEESYEQYF.

The CDR3 DNA follows: TGTGCCAGCAGCCCAGCGGGAGGGTGGGACGAGCAGTACTTC. It codes for CASSPAGGWDEQYF. This chain links TRBV9 with TRBJ2-7; 10 bases align to TRBD2. Losses at the gene ends were 4 bases for V and 5 bases for J; bases not matched to a gene: 6. Germline CDR1 is SGDLS and CDR2 is YYNGEE. The CDR3 is 14 residues long.

The CDR3 DNA follows: TGTGCCAGTAGTTACTACAATGAGCAGTTCTTC. Its translation is CASSYYNEQFF. The V and J genes are TRBV19 and TRBJ2-1; unclear D gene. V shed 5 bases and J shed 3 bases, with 2 bases lying between them. The CDR3 runs to 11 residues. Germline assignment: CDR1 LNHDA and CDR2 SQIVND (reference sequence).

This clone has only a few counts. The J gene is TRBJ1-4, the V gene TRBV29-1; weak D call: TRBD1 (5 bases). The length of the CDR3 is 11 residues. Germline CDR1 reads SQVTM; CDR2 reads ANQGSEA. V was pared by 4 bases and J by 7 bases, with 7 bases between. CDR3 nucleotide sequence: TGCAGCGTTGGGGACCTTGAAAAACTGTTTTTT. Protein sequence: CSVGDLEKLFF.

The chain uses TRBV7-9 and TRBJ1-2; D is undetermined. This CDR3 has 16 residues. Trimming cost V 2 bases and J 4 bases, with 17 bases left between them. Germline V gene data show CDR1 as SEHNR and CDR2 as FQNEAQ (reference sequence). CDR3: CASSLQVGALAYGYTF. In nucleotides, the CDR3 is TGTGCCAGCAGCTTACAGGTGGGAGCCCTCGCCTATGGCTACACCTTC. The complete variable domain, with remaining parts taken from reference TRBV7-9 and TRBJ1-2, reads DTGVSQNPRHKITKRGQNVTFRCDPISEHNRLYWYRQTLGQGPEFLTYFQNEAQLEKSRLLSDRFSAERPKGSFSTLEIQRTEQGDSAMYLCASSLQVGALAYGYTFGSGTRLTVV.

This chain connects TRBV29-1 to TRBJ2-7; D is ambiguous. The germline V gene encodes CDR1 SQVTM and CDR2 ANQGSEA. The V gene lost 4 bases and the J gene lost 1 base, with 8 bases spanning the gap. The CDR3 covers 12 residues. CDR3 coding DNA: TGCAGCGTTGTCGGGCCGTCCTACGAGCAGTACTTC. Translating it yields CSVVGPSYEQYF.

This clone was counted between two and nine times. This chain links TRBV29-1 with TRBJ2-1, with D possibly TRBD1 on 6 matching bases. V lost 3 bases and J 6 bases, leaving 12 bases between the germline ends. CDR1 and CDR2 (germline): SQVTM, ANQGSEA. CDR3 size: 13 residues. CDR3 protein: CSVDTAGVNEQFF. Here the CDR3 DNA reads TGCAGCGTTGATACAGCAGGGGTCAATGAGCAGTTCTTC.